This T cell receptor (beta chain) came from a study of PD-1 and CTLA-4 blockade in melanoma. V was pared by 5 bases and J by 4 bases, with 15 bases between. The germline gives CDR1 GTSNPN, CDR2 SVGIG (reference sequence). The CDR3 has 14 residues. Assay: immunoSEQ multiplex PCR; the TCRdb copy retains only in-frame clones and omits some. Among 30,000 to 35,000 clones listed, 85% to 95% were seen once. This chain connects TRBV30 to TRBJ2-1; D gene unclear. Sequenced material: CD8+ T cells from peripheral blood, taken from a patient given anti-PD-1 treatment. The receptor's source is a human donor with melanoma. The CDR3 DNA sequence: TGTGCCTGGCGACATCGGGCCCTATACAATGAGCAGTTCTTC. Its protein product is CAWRHRALYNEQFF.